These T cell receptor beta chains were read from a single sample in a study of T cell changes during pregnancy in multiple sclerosis. Using immunoSEQ multiplex PCR, the repertoire was profiled, and TCRdb retains in-frame clones only, with some absent. Of approximately 65,000 clones in the sample, 80% to 95% were seen once. The material sequenced was CD8+ T cells from peripheral blood mononuclear cells, taken in the third trimester of pregnancy. The receptors derive from a female donor in good health, enrolled as a control in a pregnancy study. CDR3s include the opening cysteine and the closing phenylalanine or tryptophan. D genes are given only for firm matches. Part of the rows lack a size; the others show once, few, many or a class for expanded clones.

TRBJ2-3 TRBV4-3 . . TGCGCCAGCAGCCAGCTGACAGGTAGCACAGATACGCAGTATTTT CASSQLTGSTDTQYF
TRBJ1-6 TRBV15 . . TGTGCCACCAGCTTTCCAGGGGATTCACCCCTCCACTTT CATSFPGDSPLHF
TRBJ2-7 TRBV28 TRBD2 . TGTGCCAGCAGTTTCCGGCAGCGGGGGAGTTACGAGCAGTACTTC CASSFRQRGSYEQYF
TRBJ1-2 TRBV9 . . TGTGCCAGCAGCGGGAGAGACTACACCTTC CASSGRDYTF
TRBJ1-2 TRBV11-2 TRBD1 . TGTGCCAGCAGCTCCCTGGACAGGGCGGACTTAACTTATGGCTACACCTTC CASSSLDRADLTYGYTF
TRBJ2-7 TRBV7-9 TRBD2 . TGTGCCAGCAGCTCCCTAGCGGTTGGCTACGAGCAGTACTTC CASSSLAVGYEQYF
TRBJ1-2 TRBV10-3 TRBD1 few TGTGCCAATTGGGACAGTAACTATGGCTACACCTTC CANWDSNYGYTF
TRBJ1-2 TRBV19 . . TGTGCCAGTAGCGGACCGGGGAAATCCCCCTCCAGCTATGGCTACACCTTC CASSGPGKSPSSYGYTF
TRBJ2-1 TRBV4-2 TRBD2 . TGTGCCAGCAGCCAAGAGGGCGGGGGGGCTGAAGAGCAGTTCTTC CASSQEGGGAEEQFF
TRBJ1-2 TRBV7-9 . . TGTGCCAGCAGCTTAAGTGGACAGCTACCTAACTATGGCTACACCTTC CASSLSGQLPNYGYTF
TRBJ1-1 TRBV7-9 . . TGTGCCAGCAGCTTAGCCCCTCTCGAAAGCATGAACACTGAAGCTTTCTTT CASSLAPLESMNTEAFF
TRBJ2-7 TRBV10-2 TRBD2 once TGCGCCAGCAGCTACCGACTAGCGGGGGCCTCCTACGAGCAGTACTTC CASSYRLAGASYEQYF
TRBJ1-2 TRBV6-6 . . TGTGCCAGCAGCCCGGACAGCGCGAACTATGGCTACACCTTC CASSPDSANYGYTF
TRBJ1-1 TRBV29-1 . . TGCAGCGTTGGGGCAGGGATTCGCACTGAAGCTTTCTTT CSVGAGIRTEAFF
TRBJ2-1 TRBV27 . . TGTGCCAGCAGCCGTGACAGAAGTCCCAATGAGCAGTTCTTC CASSRDRSPNEQFF
TRBJ1-1 TRBV4-3 . once TGCGCCAGCAGCCATGGTCGGGCTGAAGCTTTCTTT CASSHGRAEAFF
TRBJ2-1 TRBV13 TRBD1 . TGTGCCAGCAGCAGTGGGACAGGGAATTACAATGAGCAGTTCTTC CASSSGTGNYNEQFF
TRBJ1-3 TRBV19 . . TGTGCCAGTACCCTGCTAGCGGGAAACACCATATATTTT CASTLLAGNTIYF
TRBJ2-5 TRBV6-4 TRBD2 . TGTGCCAGCAGTGTTAGCGGGGGGGACCAAGAGACCCAGTACTTC CASSVSGGDQETQYF
TRBJ1-1 TRBV6-5 TRBD1 few TGTGCCAGCAGTTCCTGGCAGGGGGACACTGAAGCTTTCTTT CASSSWQGDTEAFF
TRBJ2-1 TRBV5-6 TRBD2 . TGTGCCAGCAGCCACGCTATACCACTAGCGGGGGGACACTACAATGAGCAGTTCTTC CASSHAIPLAGGHYNEQFF
TRBJ2-7 TRBV5-1 TRBD1 . TGCGCCAGCAGCTTGGGGCGAGACAGGGTAAGCTCCTACGAGCAGTACTTC CASSLGRDRVSSYEQYF
TRBJ2-1 TRBV9 TRBD2 few TGTGCCAGCAGCGTTAGCGGGGACAATGAGCAGTTCTTC CASSVSGDNEQFF
TRBJ2-3 TRBV9 TRBD2 . TGTGCCAGCAGCCCGGGACTAGCGGGGGGTGGAGATACGCAGTATTTT CASSPGLAGGGDTQYF
TRBJ1-1 TRBV5-1 TRBD1 . TGCGCCAGCAGCTGGGGGACAGGGTTAAACACTGAAGCTTTCTTT CASSWGTGLNTEAFF
TRBJ1-5 TRBV7-8 . many TGTGCCAGCAGCTTATGGGGCGAGAGCAATCAGCCCCAGCATTTT CASSLWGESNQPQHF
TRBJ1-1 TRBV28 . . TGTGCCAGCAGTCCGCATTCGGGCACTGAAGCTTTCTTT CASSPHSGTEAFF
TRBJ2-2 TRBV11-3 TRBD2 . TGTGCCAGCAGCTTACCCCCGGCGGGAGACAACACCGGGGAGCTGTTTTTT CASSLPPAGDNTGELFF
TRBJ2-1 TRBV7-9 . . TGTGCCAGCAGCTTAGGAACGGGTCTCTCCAATGAGCAGTTCTTC CASSLGTGLSNEQFF
TRBJ2-7 TRBV9 TRBD2 . TGTGCCAGCAGCCCCAGCGGGGCCTCCTACGAGCAGTACTTC CASSPSGASYEQYF
TRBJ2-7 TRBV11-2 . . TGTGCCAGCAGCTTAGTCAGGGCAGACTACGAGCAGTACTTC CASSLVRADYEQYF
TRBJ2-7 TRBV27 TRBD1 . TGTGCCAGCACGACAGGGGGGAACAGCGAGCAGTACTTC CASTTGGNSEQYF
TRBJ2-1 TRBV5-6 TRBD2 . TGTGCCAGCAGCTTGGGACTAGCGGGGGGTAATGAGCAGTTCTTC CASSLGLAGGNEQFF
TRBJ2-3 TRBV7-6 TRBD2 . TGTGCCAGCAGCTTAGCGGGGGGGGCAGATACGCAGTATTTT CASSLAGGADTQYF
TRBJ2-1 TRBV4-3 . . TGCACCAGCAGCCCTTTATCGGGGATGTCCTACAATGAGCAGTTCTTC CTSSPLSGMSYNEQFF
TRBJ2-7 TRBV7-9 . . TGTGCCAGCAGCCCTCAGGACAGAAGCCACGAGCAGTACTTC CASSPQDRSHEQYF
TRBJ1-1 TRBV30 . . TGTGCCTGGAGCCCGGGCGGGGTTGAAGCTTTCTTT CAWSPGGVEAFF
TRBJ1-2 TRBV19 TRBD1 . TGTGCCAGTATAAGGGACAGCGGGTCTAACTATGGCTACACCTTC CASIRDSGSNYGYTF
TRBJ2-7 TRBV19 . . TGTGCCAGTAGTATTGACGGGGAAATTCGGGACGAGCAGTACTTC CASSIDGEIRDEQYF
TRBJ2-1 TRBV7-9 TRBD1 . TGTGCCAGCAGCACCCCCGCGGGGGACAGGGGACAAGATGAGCAGTTCTTC CASSTPAGDRGQDEQFF
TRBJ2-1 TRBV7-3 TRBD1 . TGTGCCAGCAGCTTAACTGGGACAGGGTACAATGAGCAGTTCTTC CASSLTGTGYNEQFF
TRBJ2-7 TRBV29-1 . . TGCAGCGTTGAAGGTCAGGCCAGCTACGAGCAGTACTTC CSVEGQASYEQYF
TRBJ1-1 TRBV6-6 . few TGTGCCAGCGGGCCCACTGAAGCTTTCTTT CASGPTEAFF
TRBJ2-2 TRBV11-1 TRBD1 once TGTGCCAGCAGCTTAGTGGGACAGGGGTCCGGGGAGCTGTTTTTT CASSLVGQGSGELFF
TRBJ2-7 TRBV7-9 . once TGTGCCAGCAGCTTAATCGTAGGCGTAGAGGGCGAGCAGTACTTC CASSLIVGVEGEQYF
TRBJ1-3 TRBV29-1 TRBD1 . TGCAGCGGGTGGACAGGAGGTCTCTCTGGAAACACCATATATTTT CSGWTGGLSGNTIYF
TRBJ1-1 TRBV4-3 . . TGCGCCAGCAGCCAATCCTCAGCCGTGGTCCGGGCTGAAGCTTTCTTT CASSQSSAVVRAEAFF
TRBJ1-2 TRBV6-6 . . TGTGCCACCCTGGAGACTAACTATGGCTACACCTTC CATLETNYGYTF
TRBJ2-2 TRBV25-1 TRBD1 . TGTGCCAGCAGTGTACAGGGGGCTCCGACCGGGGAGCTGTTTTTT CASSVQGAPTGELFF
TRBJ1-1 TRBV9 TRBD1 . TGTGCCAGCAGCGTGGTAGACAGGGACGAAACTGAAGCTTTCTTT CASSVVDRDETEAFF
TRBJ2-7 TRBV27 . . TGTGCCAGCAGTTCTGCCAGGGGATTGGACGAGCAGTACTTC CASSSARGLDEQYF
TRBJ1-4 TRBV5-8 TRBD1 . TGTGCCAGCAGCTTTTGGACAGGGGGCTTAAGTGGCGATCGTGAAAAACTGTTTTTT CASSFWTGGLSGDREKLFF
TRBJ2-3 TRBV5-4 . . TGTGCCAGCCAAATCACAGATACGCAGTATTTT CASQITDTQYF
TRBJ2-3 TRBV5-5 . . TGTGCCAGCAGACTTCCGCGAGGATTCACAGATACGCAGTATTTT CASRLPRGFTDTQYF
TRBJ2-1 TRBV29-1 TRBD1 . TGCAGCGTTGAGGGACAGGAGATCTACAATGAGCAGTTCTTC CSVEGQEIYNEQFF
TRBJ2-2 TRBV6-1 . . TGTGCCAGCAGTGAGGGCGACACCGGGGAGCTGTTTTTT CASSEGDTGELFF
TRBJ1-1 TRBV19 . . TGTGCCAGTAGTATCCCGGGACTCACCCGAAAAACTGAAGCTTTCTTT CASSIPGLTRKTEAFF
TRBJ2-7 TRBV6-5 TRBD1 . TGTGCCAGCAGTTACTCCGGGACAGACTACGAGCAGTACTTC CASSYSGTDYEQYF
TRBJ2-7 TRBV4-3 . . TGCGCCAGCAGCCAAAGTTTGGACTATTACGAGCAGTACTTC CASSQSLDYYEQYF
TRBJ2-7 TRBV6-1 TRBD1 . TGTGCCAGCAGCACAGGGGGCGGGGACGAGCAGTACTTC CASSTGGGDEQYF